The 19 T cell receptor beta chains in this list originate from one sample, sequenced in a study of blood T cell repertoires in COVID-19. Profiled with immunoSEQ multiplex PCR; TCRdb holds only in-frame clones, not every one. The table lists fewer than 40,000 clones, 89% of them singletons. Sequenced material: peripheral blood. The receptors stem from an elderly man with acute or convalescent COVID-19.

The chain links TRBV5-1 to TRBJ2-1; 7 bases fit TRBD1. V was pared by 3 bases and J by 5 bases, with 2 bases of the junction left unmatched. This CDR3 is built from 13 residues. The germline CDR1 and CDR2 sequences are SGHRS and YFSETQ. CDR3 protein: CASSSGQNNEQFF. CDR3 coding DNA: TGCGCCAGCAGCTCGGGACAGAACAATGAGCAGTTCTTC. Looking up the rest from reference TRBV5-1 and TRBJ2-1 gives the full variable domain: KAGVTQTPRYLIKTRGQQVTLSCSPISGHRSVSWYQQTPGQGLQFLFEYFSETQRNKGNFPGRFSGRQFSNSRSEMNVSTLELGDSALYLCASSSGQNNEQFFGPGTRLTVL.

The chain uses TRBV30 and TRBJ2-1, with D possibly being TRBD2 (7 bases). With 4 bases removed from V and 8 bases from J, the gap between germline ends came to 18 bases. The germline V gene encodes CDR1 GTSNPN and CDR2 SVGIG (reference sequence). There are 14 residues in the CDR3. The CDR3 DNA reads TGTGCCTGGACCGGTTTAGGGGGGAGGGATGAGCAGTTCTTC. Translation: CAWTGLGGRDEQFF.

This sequence joins TRBV19 and TRBJ2-3, with 11 bases fitting TRBD2. With V trimmed by 6 bases and J by 6 bases, 8 bases remained unmatched. The germline CDR1 and CDR2 sequences are LNHDA and SQIVND (reference sequence). The CDR3 contains 15 residues. CDR3 DNA: TGTGCCAGTAGCAATAGCGGGAGGGCCGGGGATACGCAGTATTTT. Translated, it gives CASSNSGRAGDTQYF.

This chain connects TRBV11-1 to TRBJ1-1; 8 bases are a match to TRBD1. Germline CDR1 reads SGHAT; CDR2 reads FQDESV (reference sequence). The CDR3 has 15 residues. Trimming cost V 3 bases and J 5 bases; bases outside gene matches: 8. CDR3 sequence reads: CASSFSQGVGTEAFF. CDR3 DNA sequence: TGTGCCAGCAGCTTCTCACAGGGGGTAGGAACTGAAGCTTTCTTT.

The gene calls are TRBV13 and TRBJ1-1, with a weak D call TRBD1 (5 bases). Germline V lookup: CDR1 PRHDT, CDR2 FYEKMQ (reference sequence). Trimming removed 3 bases at V and 9 bases at J, with 8 bases between. The CDR3 totals 11 residues. The CDR3 protein is CASSFDRKAFF. The CDR3 DNA follows: TGTGCCAGCAGCTTCGACAGAAAAGCTTTCTTT.

The CDR3 here is CASSSLRQRQYQETQYF. The DNA for the CDR3 is TGTGCCAGCAGTTCCCTGCGACAGCGCCAGTACCAAGAGACCCAGTACTTC. The rearrangement links TRBV3-1 (or the pseudogene TRBV3-2) to TRBJ2-5, with D possibly TRBD1 on 5 matching bases. This CDR3 comprises 17 residues. V was shortened by 6 bases and J by 0 bases, with 20 bases between the two germline ends. CDR1 LGHDT and CDR2 YNNKEL come from the germline V gene (reference sequence).

This chain links TRBV3-1 (or the pseudogene TRBV3-2) with TRBJ2-3; 10 nucleotides align to TRBD1. The V and J ends lost 3 bases and 4 bases, in that order; junction bases with no gene match: 1. CDR1 is LGHDT and CDR2 is YNNKEL in the germline V gene (reference sequence). The length of the CDR3 is 14 residues. CDR3 bases: TGTGCCAGCAGCCAGGGACAGGGGTCAGATACGCAGTATTTT. Translation: CASSQGQGSDTQYF.

The V and J genes are TRBV6-1 and TRBJ1-5; D is unresolved. Trimming shortened V by 1 base and J by 6 bases, and 4 bases separated the two germline ends. CDR1 is MNHNS and CDR2 is SASEGT in the germline V gene. The CDR3 is 12 amino acids. As DNA, the CDR3 is TGTGCCAGCAGTGAAGTGGCTCAGCCCCAGCATTTT. Protein product: CASSEVAQPQHF.

The rearrangement links TRBV19 to TRBJ1-3; 9 bases line up with TRBD1. This CDR3 is built from 17 residues. The germline V gene has CDR1 LNHDA and CDR2 SQIVND (reference sequence). The V and J ends lost 6 bases and 2 bases, in that order; junction bases with no gene match: 11. The CDR3 DNA is TGTGCCAGTAGGCCGTACTCCGGGACAGGGACTGGAAACACCATATATTTT. Its translation: CASRPYSGTGTGNTIYF.

The chain is built from TRBV6-5 and TRBJ1-1, with D possibly matching TRBD1 (5 bases). Germline V gene data show CDR1 as MNHEY and CDR2 as SVGAGI. The CDR3 loop spans 14 amino acids. V was trimmed by 8 bases and J by 3 bases, leaving 16 bases between them. DNA of the CDR3: TGTGCCAGCTCGTCCGGGGGGTGGGACACTGAAGCTTTCTTT. Protein product: CASSSGGWDTEAFF.

V gene TRBV30 combines with J gene TRBJ1-3; 7 bases are shared with TRBD1. The CDR3 sequence is 12 residues long. Germline V CDR1 and CDR2: GTSNPN, SVGIG (reference sequence). V trimming: 4 bases; J trimming: 4 bases; junction bases outside the gene matches: 1. The CDR3 reads CAWTGGGNTIYF. The CDR3, as DNA: TGTGCCTGGACAGGGGGAGGAAACACCATATATTTT.

This clone is medium-sized (0.01 to 0.1%) within its sample. This rearrangement joins TRBV5-1 to TRBJ1-6, with TRBD1 as a possible D gene (6 bases). Germline V gene data show CDR1 as SGHRS and CDR2 as YFSETQ. This CDR3 is built from 16 residues. Between the trimmed V and J ends, which lost 0 bases and 8 bases, there was a span of 15 bases. The CDR3 DNA reads TGCGCCAGCAGCTTGGGATCGGGGGGCGCTTATTCACCCCTCCACTTT. Translation gives CASSLGSGGAYSPLHF.

This clone showed up just once. This rearrangement joins TRBV5-1 to TRBJ2-7; D perhaps matches TRBD2 (6 bases). This CDR3 contains 14 residues. The germline V and J ends were trimmed by 2 bases and 5 bases, with 14 bases remaining between them. CDR1 and CDR2 from the germline V gene are SGHRS and YFSETQ. This CDR3 reads CASSLGLAIDEQYF. The CDR3 DNA follows: TGCGCCAGCAGCTTAGGGCTAGCGATCGACGAGCAGTACTTC.

This clone is a singleton in its sample. The CDR3 region is CASSVRLSTEAFF. DNA of the CDR3: TGTGCCAGTAGTGTCCGACTGAGCACTGAAGCTTTCTTT. The rearrangement links TRBV19 to TRBJ1-1, with no clear D. The CDR3 totals 13 residues. The germline V gene has CDR1 LNHDA and CDR2 SQIVND (reference sequence). V lost 5 bases to trimming and J lost 4 bases, with 11 bases between them.

The chain couples TRBV28 to TRBJ2-1; a weak D match, TRBD2 (5 bases). This CDR3 is built from 15 residues. Germline V gives CDR1 MDHEN, CDR2 SYDVKM. Deletions cut 3 bases from V and 0 bases from J, with 9 bases between. Written as DNA, the CDR3 is TGTGCCAGCAGTTTTAGTGAGGGCTCCTACAATGAGCAGTTCTTC. Translation gives CASSFSEGSYNEQFF.

The chain uses TRBV5-4 and TRBJ2-3; weak D call: TRBD1 (6 bases). Germline V gives CDR1 SGHNT, CDR2 YYREEE (reference sequence). Trimming left V 4 bases short and J 2 bases short, with 11 bases between. The CDR3 is 14 amino acids. CDR3 bases: TGTGCCAGCAGCCCAAGGGGGAACACAGATACGCAGTATTTT. Amino acids: CASSPRGNTDTQYF.

The chain uses TRBV6-5 and TRBJ2-5, with 12 positions matching TRBD2. Germline trimming cut 4 bases from V and 5 bases from J; bases unmatched to any gene: 5. The CDR3 runs 15 residues. Germline CDR1 is MNHEY and CDR2 is SVGAGI. CDR3 bases: TGTGCCAGCAGTTTACTAGCGGGAGGCGGTGAGACCCAGTACTTC. Its protein is CASSLLAGGGETQYF.

The chain has TRBV6-1 and TRBJ2-5, with TRBD2 as a possible D gene (5 bases). Trimming took 0 bases from V and 7 from J, leaving 21 bases between them. This CDR3 spans 17 amino acids. Germline CDR1 is MNHNS and CDR2 is SASEGT. The CDR3 nucleotides read TGTGCCAGCAGTGAAGCTGTTGACTTGAGGACTCTTAGGACCCAGTACTTC. As protein: CASSEAVDLRTLRTQYF.

The V call is TRBV29-1, the J call TRBJ2-1; 12 nucleotides match TRBD2. J was trimmed by 5 bases and V by 5 bases; bases with no gene match: 7. The V gene's germline CDR1 is SQVTM and CDR2 ANQGSEA. The CDR3 contains 15 residues. The CDR3 spells CSVSQRTSGNNEQFF. DNA of the CDR3: TGCAGCGTTAGCCAGAGGACTAGCGGGAACAATGAGCAGTTCTTC.